What follows describes a single TCR beta chain. Its antigen is as yet unknown. The data derive from a study of siplizumab effects on memory and regulatory T cells. Per the germline V gene, CDR1 is GTSNPN and CDR2 is SVGIG (reference sequence). The CDR3 is 15 residues long. Trimming took 2 bases from V and 8 from J, leaving 18 bases between them. The assay covered some 100,000 TCR templates per sample. Profiled with immunoSEQ multiplex PCR; TCRdb holds only in-frame clones, not every one. Of roughly 50,000 clones listed, under 98% were seen once; the top ten hold approximately 0.6%. Notes on the study in general: Naive or memory phenotype assignment was not possible for roughly 75-97% of proliferating CD4+ or CD8+ clones. Alloreactive sequences whose origin lay in unstimulated CD4+ memory cells were significantly reduced by siplizumab. Memory cells seemed less diverse than naive T cells, which also seemed major contributors to the alloresponse.

The chain combines TRBV30 with TRBJ1-4; no firm D call. The source material was naive CD4+ T cells sorted from blood. The sequence was collected from a human donor in good health. The CDR3 protein is CAWSLPFLRWEKLFF. CDR3 sequence (DNA): TGTGCCTGGAGTCTACCATTCTTGAGGTGGGAAAAACTGTTTTTT.